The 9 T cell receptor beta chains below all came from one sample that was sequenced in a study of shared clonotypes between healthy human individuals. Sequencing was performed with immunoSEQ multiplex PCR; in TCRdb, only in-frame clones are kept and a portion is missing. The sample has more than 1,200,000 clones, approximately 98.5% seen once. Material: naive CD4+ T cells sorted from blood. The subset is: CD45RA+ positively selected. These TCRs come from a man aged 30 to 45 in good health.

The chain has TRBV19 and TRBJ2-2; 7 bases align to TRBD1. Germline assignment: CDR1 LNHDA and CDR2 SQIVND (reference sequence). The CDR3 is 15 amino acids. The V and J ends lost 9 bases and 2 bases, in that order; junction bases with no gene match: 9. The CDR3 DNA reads TGTGCCAGCCAAACCCGACAGGGAAACACCGGGGAGCTGTTTTTT. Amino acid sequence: CASQTRQGNTGELFF.

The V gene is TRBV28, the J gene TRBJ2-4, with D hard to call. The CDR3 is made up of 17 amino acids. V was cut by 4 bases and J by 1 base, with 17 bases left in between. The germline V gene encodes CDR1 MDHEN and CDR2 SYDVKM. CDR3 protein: CASSYPGPLGAKNIQYF. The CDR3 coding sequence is TGTGCCAGCAGTTACCCTGGACCCCTCGGGGCCAAAAACATTCAGTACTTC.

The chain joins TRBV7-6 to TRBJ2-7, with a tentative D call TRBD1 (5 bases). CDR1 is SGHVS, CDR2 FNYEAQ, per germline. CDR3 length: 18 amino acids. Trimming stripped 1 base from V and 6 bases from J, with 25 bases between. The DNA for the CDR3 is TGTGCCAGCAGCTTAGGGGTGCTAGTGGGCAGGGATAGAGGCGAGCAGTACTTC. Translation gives CASSLGVLVGRDRGEQYF.

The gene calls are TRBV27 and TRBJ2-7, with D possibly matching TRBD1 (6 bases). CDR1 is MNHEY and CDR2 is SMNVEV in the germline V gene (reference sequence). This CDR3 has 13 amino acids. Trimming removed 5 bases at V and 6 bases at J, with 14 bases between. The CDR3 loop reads CASSPDRQGEQYF. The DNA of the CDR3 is TGTGCCAGCAGTCCAGACAGGCAAGGCGAGCAGTACTTC.

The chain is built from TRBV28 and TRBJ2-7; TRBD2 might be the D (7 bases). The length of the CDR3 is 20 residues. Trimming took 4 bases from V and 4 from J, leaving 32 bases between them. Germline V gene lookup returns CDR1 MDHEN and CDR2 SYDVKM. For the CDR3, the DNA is TGTGCCAGCAGTTCCCTCATGGGGGGGGCGCGAGGTAGCAGGATTTACGAGCAGTACTTC. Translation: CASSSLMGGARGSRIYEQYF. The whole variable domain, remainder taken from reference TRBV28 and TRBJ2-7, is DVKVTQSSRYLVKRTGEKVFLECVQDMDHENMFWYRQDPGLGLRLIYFSYDVKMKEKGDIPEGYSVSREKKERFSLILESASTNQTSMYLCASSSLMGGARGSRIYEQYFGPGTRLTVT.

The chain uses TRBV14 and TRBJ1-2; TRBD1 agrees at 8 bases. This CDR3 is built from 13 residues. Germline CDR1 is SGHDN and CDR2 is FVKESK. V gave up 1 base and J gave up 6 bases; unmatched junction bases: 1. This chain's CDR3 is CASSQGTGNGYTF. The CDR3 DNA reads TGTGCCAGCAGCCAAGGGACAGGGAATGGCTACACCTTC.

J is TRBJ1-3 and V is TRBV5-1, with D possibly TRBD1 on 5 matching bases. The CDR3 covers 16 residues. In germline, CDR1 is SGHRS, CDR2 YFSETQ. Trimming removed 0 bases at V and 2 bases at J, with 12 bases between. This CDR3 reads CASSLEEAGTGNTIYF. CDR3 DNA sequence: TGCGCCAGCAGCTTGGAAGAGGCAGGGACTGGAAACACCATATATTTT.

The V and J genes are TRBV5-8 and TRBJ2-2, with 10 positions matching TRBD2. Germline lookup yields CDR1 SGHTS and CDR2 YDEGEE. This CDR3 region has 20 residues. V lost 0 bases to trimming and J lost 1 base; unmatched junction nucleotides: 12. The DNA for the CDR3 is TGTGCCAGCAGCTTGGAGGAGGGTGCTAGCGGGAGACGGAACACCGGGGAGCTGTTTTTT. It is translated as CASSLEEGASGRRNTGELFF.

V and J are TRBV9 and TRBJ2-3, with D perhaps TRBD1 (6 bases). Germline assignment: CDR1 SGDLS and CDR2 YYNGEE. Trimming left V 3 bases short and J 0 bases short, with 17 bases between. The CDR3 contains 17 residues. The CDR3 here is CASSAVSTGWSTDTQYF. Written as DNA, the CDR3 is TGTGCCAGCAGCGCGGTCTCGACAGGCTGGAGCACAGATACGCAGTATTTT.